A selection of T cell receptor beta chains follows, all from one sample in a study of low-dose radiotherapy and immunotherapy resistance in tumors. TCRdb fed the reads into MiXCR, producing one record per CDR3 protein. The data show tens of thousands of distinct CDR3 sequences, roughly 31% seen once. The starting material was PBMCs, obtained before treatment. The receptor source for this set is a male donor with gallbladder cancer. Each CDR3 is given without its conserved first and last residue. Expanded clones are given a class, and other clones once, few, many or no size at all.

V gene	clone size	J gene	CDR3 protein
TRBV25-1	-	TRBJ1-3	ASSGPGIGNTIY
TRBV7-2	many	TRBJ2-7	ASSLAPASSYEQY
TRBV14	-	TRBJ2-7	ASRTGSEQY
TRBV11-2	-	TRBJ2-2	ASSQRGASGTGELF
TRBV7-9	many	TRBJ1-4	ASSSVGAQSSNEKLF
TRBV6-2/TRBV6-3	many	TRBJ2-7	ASSYVPTEVDSYEQY
TRBV11-2	once	TRBJ1-1	ASSSTEGTEAF
TRBV19	many	TRBJ1-2	ASSPWDRSTYGYT
TRBV6-5	many	TRBJ2-2	ASSQTGELF
TRBV6-2/TRBV6-3	many	TRBJ2-3	ASSYGLAGTDTQY
TRBV12-3/TRBV12-4	many	TRBJ2-7	ASTGALWEQY
TRBV12-3/TRBV12-4	-	TRBJ1-2	ASNAQTGRHYGYT
TRBV4-1	many	TRBJ2-4	ASSQDGSGRVDIQY
TRBV11-2	-	TRBJ2-7	ASSLGPSYEQY
TRBV5-4	many	TRBJ2-7	ASSLDGVGEQY
TRBV6-5	-	TRBJ2-7	ASSSLENYEQY
TRBV25-1	many	TRBJ2-2	ASSDPSGNTGELF
TRBV28	-	TRBJ1-5	ASSSLRALIQPQH